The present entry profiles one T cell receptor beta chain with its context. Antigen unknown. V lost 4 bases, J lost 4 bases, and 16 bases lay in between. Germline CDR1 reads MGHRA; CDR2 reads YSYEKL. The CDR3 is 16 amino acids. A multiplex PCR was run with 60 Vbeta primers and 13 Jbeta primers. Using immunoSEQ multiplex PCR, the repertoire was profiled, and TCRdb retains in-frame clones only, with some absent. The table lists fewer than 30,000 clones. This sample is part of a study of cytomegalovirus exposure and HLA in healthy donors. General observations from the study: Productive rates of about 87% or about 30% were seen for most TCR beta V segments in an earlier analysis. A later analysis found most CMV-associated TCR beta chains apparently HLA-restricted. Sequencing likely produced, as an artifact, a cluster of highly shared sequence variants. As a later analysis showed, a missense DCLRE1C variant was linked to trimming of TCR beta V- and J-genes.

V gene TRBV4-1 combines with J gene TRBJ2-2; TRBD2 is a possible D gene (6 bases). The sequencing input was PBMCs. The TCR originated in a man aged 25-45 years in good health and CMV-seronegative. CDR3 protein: CASSLGTARGTGELFF. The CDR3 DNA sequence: TGCGCCAGCAGCCTTGGGACTGCCCGGGGCACCGGGGAGCTGTTTTTT.